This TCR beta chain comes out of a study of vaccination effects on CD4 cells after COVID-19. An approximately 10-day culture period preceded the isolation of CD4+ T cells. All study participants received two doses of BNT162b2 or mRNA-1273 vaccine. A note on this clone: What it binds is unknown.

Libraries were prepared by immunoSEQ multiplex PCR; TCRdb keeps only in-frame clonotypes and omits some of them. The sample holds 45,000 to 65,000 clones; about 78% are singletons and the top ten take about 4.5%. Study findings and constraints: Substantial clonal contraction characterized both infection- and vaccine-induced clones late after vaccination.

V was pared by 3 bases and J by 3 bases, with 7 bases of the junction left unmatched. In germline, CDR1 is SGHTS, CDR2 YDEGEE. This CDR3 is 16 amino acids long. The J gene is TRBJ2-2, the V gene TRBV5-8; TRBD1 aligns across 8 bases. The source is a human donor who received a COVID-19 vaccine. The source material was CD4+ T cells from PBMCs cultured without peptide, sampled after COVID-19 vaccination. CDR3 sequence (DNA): TGTGCCAGCAGCTGGGACAGGCTCCCTTACACCGGGGAGCTGTTTTTT. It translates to CASSWDRLPYTGELFF.